This passage covers 20 T cell receptor beta chains from one sample sequenced in a study of cytotoxic CD8 clonotypes in ibrutinib-treated CLL. Method: immunoSEQ multiplex PCR; TCRdb's copy keeps in-frame clones and lacks some. The sample comprises hundreds of thousands of clones, roughly two thirds of which are singletons, and roughly 6.7% rests with the top ten. Sequencing used PBMCs, obtained after 36 months of ibrutinib treatment. Source of these receptors: a human donor with chronic lymphocytic leukemia.

This chain uses TRBV4-3 with TRBJ2-3; D call uncertain. CDR3 size: 14 residues. The ends were cut back, 3 bases at V and 2 bases at J, with 9 bases in the middle. Germline V gene data show CDR1 as LGHNA and CDR2 as YSLEER. The CDR3 region has the DNA TGCGCCAGCAGCCACTTTGGGATCACAGATACGCAGTATTTT. This sequence encodes CASSHFGITDTQYF.

The chain uses TRBV9 and TRBJ2-7; maybe TRBD2 (6 bases). CDR1 and CDR2 (germline): SGDLS, YYNGEE. Trimming stripped 7 bases from V and 0 bases from J, with 29 bases between. The CDR3 is 19 residues long. CDR3 loop: CASRGPRRVLRSLSYEQYF. In DNA, the CDR3 is TGTGCCAGCCGCGGGCCCAGGAGGGTCTTACGTTCCCTCTCCTACGAGCAGTACTTC.

The V call is TRBV5-1, the J call TRBJ2-5, with D hard to call. The last part of the DNA fits TRBJ2-7 better; the J call may be wrong. The CDR3 is 13 residues long. From germline, CDR1 is SGHRS and CDR2 YFSETQ. CDR3 sequence reads: CASSLSSQNEQYF. In DNA form, the CDR3 reads TGCGCCAGCAGCTTGTCGAGCCAAAACGAGCAGTACTTC.

CDR3 sequence: CASSFPPTSGYTF. In DNA, the CDR3 is TGTGCCAGCAGCTTTCCGCCGACTAGTGGCTACACCTTC. The chain is built from TRBV11-2 and TRBJ1-2, with D unclear. Germline V lookup: CDR1 SGHAT, CDR2 FQNNGV. The CDR3 has 13 residues. Trimming cost V 3 bases and J 7 bases, with 12 bases left between them.

The chain has TRBV4-1 and TRBJ2-4, with a weak D call TRBD1 (6 bases). Trimming took off 4 bases at V and 0 bases at J, with 13 bases between the two ends. Germline V gene data show CDR1 as MGHRA and CDR2 as YSYEKL. This CDR3 comprises 16 residues. CDR3 protein: CASSPPDRIAKNIQYF. The CDR3 DNA sequence: TGCGCCAGCAGCCCTCCTGACAGGATAGCCAAAAACATTCAGTACTTC.

V is TRBV18 and J is TRBJ2-2; D is undetermined. Germline assignment: CDR1 KGHSH and CDR2 LQKENI. CDR3 size: 12 residues. V was shortened by 5 bases and J by 6 bases, with 7 bases between the two germline ends. The CDR3 DNA is TGTGCCAGCTCATCGACTTCCGGGGAGCTGTTTTTT. Residues: CASSSTSGELFF. Looking up the rest from reference TRBV18 and TRBJ2-2 gives the full variable domain: NAGVMQNPRHLVRRRGQEARLRCSPMKGHSHVYWYRQLPEEGLKFMVYLQKENIIDESGMPKERFSAEFPKEGPSILRIQQVVRGDSAAYFCASSSTSGELFFGEGSRLTVL.

The DNA of the CDR3 is TGTGCCAGCAGCTTACAGGGGCCAAACACTGAAGCTTTCTTT. Its protein product is CASSLQGPNTEAFF. The V and J genes are TRBV7-2 and TRBJ1-1, with D possibly TRBD1 on 6 matching bases. Germline V gives CDR1 SGHTA, CDR2 FQGNSA. V was shortened by 2 bases and J by 2 bases, with 9 bases between the two germline ends. The length of the CDR3 is 14 residues.

J is TRBJ2-7 and V is TRBV27; 7 bases are shared with TRBD1. The germline V gene encodes CDR1 MNHEY and CDR2 SMNVEV (reference sequence). CDR3 length equals 14 residues. The V gene end was trimmed by 3 bases and the J gene end by 2 bases; junction bases not matched to a gene: 4. The CDR3 loop is CASSFAQGAYEQYF. CDR3 in DNA: TGTGCCAGCAGTTTCGCCCAGGGGGCCTACGAGCAGTACTTC.

The chain links TRBV29-1 to TRBJ2-1; 9 nucleotides align to TRBD1. Germline values: CDR1 SQVTM, CDR2 ANQGSEA. With 1 base clipped from V and 8 bases from J, the junction kept 9 bases outside the gene matches. This CDR3 region has 15 residues. The CDR3: CSVEGWDRVNHEQFF. The CDR3 DNA reads TGCAGCGTTGAAGGCTGGGACAGGGTGAACCATGAGCAGTTCTTC.

This sequence joins TRBV7-2 and TRBJ2-5; D unresolved. V dropped 2 bases and J dropped 5 bases, with 6 bases sitting between them. There are 12 residues in the CDR3. Germline lookup yields CDR1 SGHTA and CDR2 FQGNSA. CDR3 sequence (DNA): TGTGCCAGCAGCTTAAGGTCGGAGACCCAGTACTTC. Encoded protein: CASSLRSETQYF.

V and J are TRBV5-4 and TRBJ2-3; 7 bases are a match to TRBD2. The V gene's germline CDR1 is SGHNT and CDR2 YYREEE (reference sequence). Losses at the gene ends were 1 base for V and 0 bases for J; bases not matched to a gene: 2. This CDR3 spans 15 amino acids. The CDR3 loop reads CASSLRTSSTDTQYF. DNA for the CDR3: TGTGCCAGCAGCTTGCGGACTAGTAGCACAGATACGCAGTATTTT. Full variable domain (missing parts from reference TRBV5-4 and TRBJ2-3): ETGVTQSPTHLIKTRGQQVTLRCSSQSGHNTVSWYQQALGQGPQFIFQYYREEENGRGNFPPRFSGLQFPNYSSELNVNALELDDSALYLCASSLRTSSTDTQYFGPGTRLTVL.

This clone was observed a handful of times. The chain joins TRBV11-2 to TRBJ1-5; the D gene is possibly TRBD1 (6 bases). CDR1 SGHAT and CDR2 FQNNGV come from the germline V gene. V lost 2 bases to trimming and J lost 6 bases, with 8 bases between them. The CDR3 consists of 13 residues. The CDR3 bases are TGTGCCAGCAGCTTACAGGGGCTTCAGCCCCAGCATTTT. It is translated as CASSLQGLQPQHF. The full variable domain, completed using reference TRBV11-2 and TRBJ1-5, is EAGVAQSPRYKIIEKRQSVAFWCNPISGHATLYWYQQILGQGPKLLIQFQNNGVVDDSQLPKDRFSAERLKGVDSTLKIQPAKLEDSAVYLCASSLQGLQPQHFGDGTRLSIL.

This clone has just a few counts. This chain connects TRBV14 to TRBJ2-6; D unclear. The CDR3 has 19 residues. V was shortened by 0 bases and J by 0 bases, with 15 bases between the two germline ends. Germline V CDR1 and CDR2: SGHDN, FVKESK. DNA for the CDR3: TGTGCCAGCAGCCAAGAACGACAACGTATCCTCTCTGGGGCCAACGTCCTGACTTTC. Residues: CASSQERQRILSGANVLTF.

This chain connects TRBV14 to TRBJ2-3; D possibly corresponds to TRBD2 (5 bases). This CDR3 spans 16 amino acids. Germline V gene data show CDR1 as SGHDN and CDR2 as FVKESK. The ends were cut back, 4 bases at V and 0 bases at J, with 14 bases in the middle. The CDR3 region is CASSPWGASSTDTQYF. The CDR3 DNA reads TGTGCCAGCAGCCCATGGGGAGCGTCTAGCACAGATACGCAGTATTTT.

Only a few counts were recorded for this clone. The CDR3 nucleotides read TGTGCCAGTAGTAGCCACCGGGACAGGGGGCGCCGGTACTTC. Amino acids: CASSSHRDRGRRYF. The chain uses TRBV19 and TRBJ2-4, with 12 bases lining up with TRBD1. V lost 4 bases to trimming and J lost 15 bases; unmatched junction nucleotides: 10. Germline assignment: CDR1 LNHDA and CDR2 SQIVND (reference sequence). This CDR3 is 14 amino acids long.

The chain combines TRBV28 with TRBJ2-3; D is possibly TRBD2 (7 bases). The germline V gene has CDR1 MDHEN and CDR2 SYDVKM. V was pared by 6 bases and J by 5 bases, with 12 bases between. CDR3 length: 13 amino acids. The CDR3 reads CASRGASGDTQYF. The CDR3 DNA follows: TGTGCCAGCAGGGGGGCTAGCGGAGATACGCAGTATTTT.

This chain joins TRBV9 and TRBJ1-5; D remains unclear. The CDR3 covers 14 residues. The germline CDR1 and CDR2 sequences are SGDLS and YYNGEE. The germline V and J ends were trimmed by 0 bases and 3 bases, with 7 bases remaining between them. CDR3 sequence (DNA): TGTGCCAGCAGCGTAGGGACTTACAATCAGCCCCAGCATTTT. It yields the protein CASSVGTYNQPQHF.

This sequence joins TRBV5-1 and TRBJ2-1; tentatively, D is TRBD2 (5 bases). The CDR3 is 13 residues long. CDR1 and CDR2 from the germline V gene are SGHRS and YFSETQ. The V gene lost 7 bases and the J gene lost 1 base, with 9 bases spanning the gap. As DNA, the CDR3 is TGCGCCAGCGCGGGCGGATCCTACAATGAGCAGTTCTTC. Its translation: CASAGGSYNEQFF.

The genes are TRBV18 and TRBJ1-3; 8 bases align to TRBD1. After removal of 6 bases from V and 4 bases from J, the junction contained 17 bases not matched to a gene. The CDR3 contains 18 residues. CDR1 is KGHSH, CDR2 LQKENI, per germline. The CDR3 DNA is TGTGCCAGCTCGACAGGGGCCGCCCGTCACCCAAGCGGAAACACCATATATTTT. Translating it yields CASSTGAARHPSGNTIYF.

In its sample, this clone was seen a few times. The chain carries TRBV11-1 and TRBJ1-1; D unresolved. The CDR3 covers 13 residues. CDR1 is SGHAT and CDR2 is FQDESV in the germline V gene (reference sequence). The V end lost 7 bases, the J end lost 4 bases, and 13 bases lay between the germline ends. The CDR3 nucleotides read TGTGCCAGCACCATTATGGGGAGCACTGAAGCTTTCTTT. This sequence encodes CASTIMGSTEAFF. Together with reference TRBV11-1 and TRBJ1-1, the CDR3 gives the full variable domain: EAEVAQSPRYKITEKSQAVAFWCDPISGHATLYWYRQILGQGPELLVQFQDESVVDDSQLPKDRFSAERLKGVDSTLKIQPAELGDSAMYLCASTIMGSTEAFFGQGTRLTVV.